Listed here are 16 T cell receptor beta chains from one sample, sequenced in a study of response to subunit inactivated influenza vaccine. Via MiXCR, TCRdb re-called the RT-PCR reads, giving one row per CDR3 protein. The table lists some 190,000 distinct CDR3 sequences, about an eighth of them singletons. Sample: CD8+ T cells sorted from PBMCs, taken roughly 5 days after vaccination. The receptors shown here come from a man aged 45-65 years who received an inactivated influenza vaccine.

This clonotype was recorded a few times. The chain is built from TRBV7-9 and TRBJ1-1, with 8 nucleotides matching TRBD1. Trimming took 8 bases from V and 4 from J; bases not matched to a gene: 6. Germline V lookup: CDR1 SEHNR, CDR2 FQNEAQ (reference sequence). The CDR3 length is 13 residues. The CDR3 sequence: CASATGEVTEAFF. The CDR3 DNA sequence: TGTGCCAGCGCGACAGGGGAGGTCACTGAAGCTTTCTTT.

This clonotype was seen more than once but under ten times. The rearrangement uses TRBV14 and TRBJ2-7; possible D gene TRBD1, 6 bases. V shed 4 bases and J shed 7 bases, with 17 bases lying between them. The length of the CDR3 is 14 residues. Germline loops: CDR1 SGHDN, CDR2 FVKESK. This CDR3 is CASSPRTVSMEQYF. DNA of the CDR3: TGTGCCAGCAGCCCTCGGACAGTCAGCATGGAGCAGTACTTC.

The chain has TRBV24-1 and TRBJ2-3; 12 bases align to TRBD1. The length of the CDR3 is 18 residues. Germline CDR1 KGHDR, CDR2 SFDVKD. After removal of 3 bases from V and 4 bases from J, the junction contained 10 bases not matched to a gene. The CDR3 protein is CATSDTDGTGGASDTQYF. The CDR3 DNA reads TGTGCCACCAGTGATACAGACGGGACAGGGGGCGCCTCAGATACGCAGTATTTT.

The rearrangement links TRBV7-9 to TRBJ1-1, with a weak D call TRBD1 (5 bases). The CDR3 runs 16 residues. V gave up 1 base and J gave up 3 bases, with 15 bases separating them. Germline CDR1 is SEHNR and CDR2 is FQNEAQ (reference sequence). CDR3 bases: TGTGCCAGCAGCTTAGTCCCGGGAGGCAGGGACACTGAAGCTTTCTTT. This gives the protein CASSLVPGGRDTEAFF. Looking up the rest from reference TRBV7-9 and TRBJ1-1 gives the full variable domain: DTGVSQNPRHKITKRGQNVTFRCDPISEHNRLYWYRQTLGQGPEFLTYFQNEAQLEKSRLLSDRFSAERPKGSFSTLEIQRTEQGDSAMYLCASSLVPGGRDTEAFFGQGTRLTVV.

This clonotype was seen a handful of times. This rearrangement joins TRBV5-6 to TRBJ2-5; D is undetermined. CDR3 size: 13 residues. Trimming removed 4 bases at V and 4 bases at J, with 11 bases between. Germline loops: CDR1 SGHDT, CDR2 YYEEEE. CDR3 amino acids: CASSLDARETQYF. The CDR3 DNA reads TGTGCCAGCAGCCTTGATGCGAGAGAGACCCAGTACTTC. The full variable domain, its missing parts supplied by reference TRBV5-6 and TRBJ2-5, is DAGVTQSPTHLIKTRGQQVTLRCSPKSGHDTVSWYQQALGQGPQFIFQYYEEEERQRGNFPDRFSGHQFPNYSSELNVNALLLGDSALYLCASSLDARETQYFGPGTRLLVL.

V and J are TRBV19 and TRBJ2-1, with 8 bases identical to TRBD2. After removal of 8 bases from V and 4 bases from J, the junction contained 7 bases not matched to a gene. Germline CDR1 reads LNHDA; CDR2 reads SQIVND (reference sequence). The CDR3 runs 14 residues. The CDR3 DNA reads TGTGCCAGTCGCTTGACTAGCGTTTACAATGAGCAGTTCTTC. It codes for CASRLTSVYNEQFF. Looking up the rest from reference TRBV19 and TRBJ2-1 gives the full variable domain: DGGITQSPKYLFRKEGQNVTLSCEQNLNHDAMYWYRQDPGQGLRLIYYSQIVNDFQKGDIAEGYSVSREKKESFPLTVTSAQKNPTAFYLCASRLTSVYNEQFFGPGTRLTVL.

The rearrangement joins TRBV7-9 to TRBJ1-2; 12 bases map to TRBD1. This CDR3 region has 16 residues. Germline lookup yields CDR1 SEHNR and CDR2 FQNEAQ (reference sequence). After removal of 1 base from V and 7 bases from J, the junction contained 7 bases not matched to a gene. The chain's CDR3 is CASSLGSRDRGLGYTF. In DNA form, the CDR3 reads TGTGCCAGCAGCTTAGGCTCCCGGGACAGGGGGCTTGGCTACACCTTC. The variable domain in full, with the rest retrieved from reference TRBV7-9 and TRBJ1-2, is DTGVSQNPRHKITKRGQNVTFRCDPISEHNRLYWYRQTLGQGPEFLTYFQNEAQLEKSRLLSDRFSAERPKGSFSTLEIQRTEQGDSAMYLCASSLGSRDRGLGYTFGSGTRLTVV.

The table lists this clonotype with many counts. The gene calls are TRBV7-9 and TRBJ1-1; D gene ambiguous. Trimming cost V 4 bases and J 4 bases, with 19 bases left between them. Germline V gene lookup returns CDR1 SEHNR and CDR2 FQNEAQ (reference sequence). The CDR3 runs 16 residues. CDR3 in amino acids: CASSSGPQTRSTEAFF. CDR3 DNA sequence: TGTGCCAGCAGCTCCGGTCCACAGACTAGGAGCACTGAAGCTTTCTTT.

This clonotype turned up a few times. This chain joins TRBV4-1 and TRBJ1-1; D is uncertain. The CDR3 contains 14 residues. The germline gives CDR1 MGHRA, CDR2 YSYEKL. V was cut by 3 bases and J by 2 bases, with 10 bases left in between. This CDR3 is CASSQVGSNTEAFF. CDR3 coding DNA: TGCGCCAGCAGCCAGGTCGGATCTAACACTGAAGCTTTCTTT.

The V and J genes are TRBV5-6 and TRBJ2-1; 7 bases are a match to TRBD1. CDR3 length equals 15 residues. V was pared by 4 bases and J by 6 bases, with 10 bases of the junction left unmatched. CDR1 SGHDT and CDR2 YYEEEE come from the germline V gene. The CDR3 spells CASSGTGQIINEQFF. CDR3 coding DNA: TGTGCCAGCAGCGGTACGGGACAGATTATCAATGAGCAGTTCTTC.

This clonotype was found many times. The gene calls are TRBV20-1 and TRBJ2-1; 8 bases are a match to TRBD2. V shed 0 bases, J shed 5 bases, and the junction held 9 bases outside the gene matches. The CDR3 is made up of 16 amino acids. From germline, CDR1 is DFQATT and CDR2 SNEGSKA (reference sequence). As DNA, the CDR3 is TGCAGTGCTAGAGAGGAGTCACTAGCGGACAACAATGAGCAGTTCTTC. Residues: CSAREESLADNNEQFF.

In nucleotides, the CDR3 is TGTGCCAGCAGTTATTACGGATCCGACTTTCTACAGTTCTTC. This translates into CASSYYGSDFLQFF. The V and J genes are TRBV6-2 or TRBV6-3 and TRBJ2-1; no reliable D call. The V and J ends lost 3 bases and 13 bases respectively, with 19 bases between them. There are 14 residues in the CDR3. The germline gives CDR1 MNHEY, CDR2 SVGEGT.

A few counts support this clonotype. The rearrangement uses TRBV5-1 and TRBJ2-7; no reliable D call. The CDR3 contains 14 residues. Germline-derived CDR1 and CDR2 are SGHRS and YFSETQ. V lost 0 bases and J lost 5, with 12 bases in between. The CDR3 DNA sequence: TGCGCCAGCAGCTTGGCCTGGGGTCGACACGAGCAGTACTTC. Translating it yields CASSLAWGRHEQYF.

The chain joins TRBV10-3 to TRBJ1-6, with TRBD1 matching over 7 bases. CDR3 length: 14 residues. V lost 5 bases and J lost 10; bases outside the gene matches: 8. Per germline, CDR1 ENHRY and CDR2 SYGVKD. In DNA, the CDR3 is TGTGCCATCAGTTACAGGGGACCCGAGTCACCCCTCCACTTT. It yields the protein CAISYRGPESPLHF.

The J gene is TRBJ1-2, the V gene TRBV28; TRBD1 agrees at 9 bases. The CDR3 is made up of 15 amino acids. Germline assignment: CDR1 MDHEN and CDR2 SYDVKM. The V and J ends lost 5 bases and 3 bases, in that order; junction bases with no gene match: 7. The CDR3 sequence is CASSPGTGLYYGYTF. For the CDR3, the DNA is TGTGCCAGCAGTCCGGGGACAGGGTTATACTATGGCTACACCTTC.

Only a few counts were recorded for this clonotype. The chain has TRBV12-3 or TRBV12-4 and TRBJ2-1; 10 bases align to TRBD2. The CDR3 is made up of 15 amino acids. V trimming: 5 bases; J trimming: 7 bases; junction bases outside the gene matches: 8. This chain's CDR3 is CASSTAGGGRNEQFF. CDR3 DNA sequence: TGTGCCAGCAGTACAGCGGGGGGGGGAAGGAATGAGCAGTTCTTC.